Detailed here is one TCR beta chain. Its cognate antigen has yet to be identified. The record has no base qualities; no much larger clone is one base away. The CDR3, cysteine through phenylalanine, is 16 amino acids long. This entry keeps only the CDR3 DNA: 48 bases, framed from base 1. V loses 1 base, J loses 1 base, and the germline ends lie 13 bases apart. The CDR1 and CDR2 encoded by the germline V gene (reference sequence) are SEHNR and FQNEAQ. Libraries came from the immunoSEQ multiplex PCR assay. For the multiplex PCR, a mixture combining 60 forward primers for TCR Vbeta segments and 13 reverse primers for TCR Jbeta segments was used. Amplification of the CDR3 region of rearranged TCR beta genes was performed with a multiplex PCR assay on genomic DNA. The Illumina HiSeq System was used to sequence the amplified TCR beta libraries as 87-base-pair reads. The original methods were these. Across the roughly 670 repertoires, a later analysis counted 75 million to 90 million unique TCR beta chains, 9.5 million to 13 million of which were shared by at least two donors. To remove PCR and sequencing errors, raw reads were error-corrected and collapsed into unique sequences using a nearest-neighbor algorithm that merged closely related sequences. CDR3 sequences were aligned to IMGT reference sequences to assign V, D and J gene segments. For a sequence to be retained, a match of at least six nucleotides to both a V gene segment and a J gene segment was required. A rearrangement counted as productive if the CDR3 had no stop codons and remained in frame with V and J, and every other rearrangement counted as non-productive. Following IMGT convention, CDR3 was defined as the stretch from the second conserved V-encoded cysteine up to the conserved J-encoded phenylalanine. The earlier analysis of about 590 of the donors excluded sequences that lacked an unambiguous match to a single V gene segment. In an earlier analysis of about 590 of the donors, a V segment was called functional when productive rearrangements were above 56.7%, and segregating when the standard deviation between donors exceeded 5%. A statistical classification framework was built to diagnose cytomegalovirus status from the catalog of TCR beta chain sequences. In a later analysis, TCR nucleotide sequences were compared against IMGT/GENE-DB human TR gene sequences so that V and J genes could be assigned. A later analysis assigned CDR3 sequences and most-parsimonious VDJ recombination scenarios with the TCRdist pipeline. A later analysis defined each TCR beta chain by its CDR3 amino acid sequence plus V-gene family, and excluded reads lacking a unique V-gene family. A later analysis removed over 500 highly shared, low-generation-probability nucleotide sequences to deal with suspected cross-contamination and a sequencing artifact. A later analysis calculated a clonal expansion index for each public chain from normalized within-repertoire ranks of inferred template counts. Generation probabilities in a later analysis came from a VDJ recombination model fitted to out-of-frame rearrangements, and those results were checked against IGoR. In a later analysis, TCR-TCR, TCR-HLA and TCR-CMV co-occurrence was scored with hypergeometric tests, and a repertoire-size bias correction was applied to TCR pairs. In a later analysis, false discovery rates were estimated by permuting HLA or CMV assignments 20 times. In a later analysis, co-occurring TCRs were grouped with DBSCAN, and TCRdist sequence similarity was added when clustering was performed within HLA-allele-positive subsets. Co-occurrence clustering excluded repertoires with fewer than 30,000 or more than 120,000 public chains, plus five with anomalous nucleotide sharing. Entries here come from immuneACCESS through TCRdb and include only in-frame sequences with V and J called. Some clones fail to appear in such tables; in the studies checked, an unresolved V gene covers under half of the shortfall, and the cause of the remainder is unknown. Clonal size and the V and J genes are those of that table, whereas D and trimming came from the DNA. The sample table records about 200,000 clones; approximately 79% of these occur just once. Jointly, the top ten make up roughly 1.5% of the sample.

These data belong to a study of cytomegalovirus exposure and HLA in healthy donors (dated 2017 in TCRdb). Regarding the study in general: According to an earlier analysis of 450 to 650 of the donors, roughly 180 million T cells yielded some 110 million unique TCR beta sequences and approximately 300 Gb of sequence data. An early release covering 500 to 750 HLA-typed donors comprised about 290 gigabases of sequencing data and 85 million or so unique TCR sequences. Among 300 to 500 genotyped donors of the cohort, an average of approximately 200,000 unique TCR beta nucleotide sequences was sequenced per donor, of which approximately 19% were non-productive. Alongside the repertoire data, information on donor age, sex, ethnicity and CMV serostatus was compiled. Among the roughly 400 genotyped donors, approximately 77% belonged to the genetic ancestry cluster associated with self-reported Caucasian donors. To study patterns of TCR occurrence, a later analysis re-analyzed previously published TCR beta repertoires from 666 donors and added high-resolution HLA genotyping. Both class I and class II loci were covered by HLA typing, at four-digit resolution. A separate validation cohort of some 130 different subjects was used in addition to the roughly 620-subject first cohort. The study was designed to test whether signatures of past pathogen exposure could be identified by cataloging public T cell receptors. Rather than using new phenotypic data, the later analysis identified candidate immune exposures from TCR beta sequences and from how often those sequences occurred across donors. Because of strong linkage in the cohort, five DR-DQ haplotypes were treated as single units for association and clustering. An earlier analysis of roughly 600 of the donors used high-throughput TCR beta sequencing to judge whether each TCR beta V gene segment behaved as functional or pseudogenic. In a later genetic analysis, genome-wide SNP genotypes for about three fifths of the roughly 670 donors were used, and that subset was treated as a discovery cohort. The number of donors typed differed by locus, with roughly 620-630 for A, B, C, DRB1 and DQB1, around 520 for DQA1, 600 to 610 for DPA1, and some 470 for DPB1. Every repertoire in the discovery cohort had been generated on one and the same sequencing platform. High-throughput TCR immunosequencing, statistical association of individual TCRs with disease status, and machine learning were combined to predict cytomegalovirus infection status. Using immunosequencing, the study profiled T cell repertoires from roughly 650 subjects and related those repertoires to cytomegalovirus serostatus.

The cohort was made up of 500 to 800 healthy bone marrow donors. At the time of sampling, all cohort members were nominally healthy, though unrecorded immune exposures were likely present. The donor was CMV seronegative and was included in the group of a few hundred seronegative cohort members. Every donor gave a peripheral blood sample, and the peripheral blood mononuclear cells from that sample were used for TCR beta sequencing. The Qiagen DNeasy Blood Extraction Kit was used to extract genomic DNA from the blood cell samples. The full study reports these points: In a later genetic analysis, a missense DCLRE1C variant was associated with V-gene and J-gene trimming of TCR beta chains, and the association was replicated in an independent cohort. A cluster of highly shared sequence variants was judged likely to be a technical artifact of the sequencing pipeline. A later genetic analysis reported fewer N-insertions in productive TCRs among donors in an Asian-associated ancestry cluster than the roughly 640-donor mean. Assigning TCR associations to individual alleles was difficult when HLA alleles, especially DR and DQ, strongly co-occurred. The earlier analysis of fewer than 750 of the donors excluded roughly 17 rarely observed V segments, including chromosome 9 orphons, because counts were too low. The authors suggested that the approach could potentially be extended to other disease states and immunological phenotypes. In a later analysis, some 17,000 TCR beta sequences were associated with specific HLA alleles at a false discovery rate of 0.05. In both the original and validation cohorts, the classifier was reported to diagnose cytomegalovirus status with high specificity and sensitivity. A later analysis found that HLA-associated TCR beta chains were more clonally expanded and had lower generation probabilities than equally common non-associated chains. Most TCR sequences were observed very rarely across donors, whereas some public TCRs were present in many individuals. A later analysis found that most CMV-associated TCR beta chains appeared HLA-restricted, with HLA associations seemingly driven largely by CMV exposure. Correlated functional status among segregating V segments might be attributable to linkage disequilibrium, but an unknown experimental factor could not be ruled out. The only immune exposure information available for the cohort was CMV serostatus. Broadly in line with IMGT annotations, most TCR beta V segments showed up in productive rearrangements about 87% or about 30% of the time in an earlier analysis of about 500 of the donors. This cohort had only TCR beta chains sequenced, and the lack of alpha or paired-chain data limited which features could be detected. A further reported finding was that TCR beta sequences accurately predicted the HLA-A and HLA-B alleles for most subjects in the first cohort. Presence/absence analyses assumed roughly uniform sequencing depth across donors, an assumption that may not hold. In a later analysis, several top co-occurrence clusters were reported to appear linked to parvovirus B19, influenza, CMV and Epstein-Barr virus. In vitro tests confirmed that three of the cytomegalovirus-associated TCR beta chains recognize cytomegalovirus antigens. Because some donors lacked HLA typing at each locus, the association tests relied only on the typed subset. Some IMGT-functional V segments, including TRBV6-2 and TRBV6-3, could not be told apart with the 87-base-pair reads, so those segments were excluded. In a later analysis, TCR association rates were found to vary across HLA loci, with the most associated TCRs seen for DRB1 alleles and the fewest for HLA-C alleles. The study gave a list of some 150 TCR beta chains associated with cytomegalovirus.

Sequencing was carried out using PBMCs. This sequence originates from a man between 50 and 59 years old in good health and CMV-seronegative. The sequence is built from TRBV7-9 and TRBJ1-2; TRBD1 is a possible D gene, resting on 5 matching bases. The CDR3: CASSLEGQGVNYGYTF. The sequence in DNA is TGTGCCAGCAGCTTAGAAGGGCAGGGCGTTAACTATGGCTACACCTTC.